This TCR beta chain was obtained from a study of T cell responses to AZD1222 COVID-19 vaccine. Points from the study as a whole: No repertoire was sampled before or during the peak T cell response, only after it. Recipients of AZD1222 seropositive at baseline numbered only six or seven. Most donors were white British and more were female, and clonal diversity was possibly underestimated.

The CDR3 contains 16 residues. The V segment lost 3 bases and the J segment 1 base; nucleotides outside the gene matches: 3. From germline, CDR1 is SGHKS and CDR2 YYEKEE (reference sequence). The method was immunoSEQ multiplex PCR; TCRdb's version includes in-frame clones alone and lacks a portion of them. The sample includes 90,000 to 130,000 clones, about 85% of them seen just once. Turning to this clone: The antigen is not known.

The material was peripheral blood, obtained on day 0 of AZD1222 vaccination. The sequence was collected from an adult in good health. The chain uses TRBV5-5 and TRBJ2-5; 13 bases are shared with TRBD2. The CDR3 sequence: CASSSRLAGGQETQYF. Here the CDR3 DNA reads TGTGCCAGCAGCTCTAGACTAGCGGGGGGCCAAGAGACCCAGTACTTC.